This TCR beta chain was observed in a study of blood T cell repertoires in COVID-19 (dated by TCRdb to about 2020). With respect to the entire study: Samples from collaborators originated in the United States, Italy and Spain and spanned both the acute and convalescent phases of COVID-19. The prospective study material was composed of cDNA or gDNA derived from T cells, B-cell-depleted T cells, or PBMCs. Subjects who had been exposed to COVID-19, were actively infected with it, or had recovered from it provided the deeply sampled blood TCRbeta repertoires that made up the dataset. The repertoires were released in a freely available public database meant as a resource for research on the immune response to SARS-CoV-2. Samples were obtained from the ongoing ImmuneRACE study (first 160 participants) and from 950 to 1,500 subjects provided by 6 global collaborators. A de-identified subject ID, COVID-19 status, age in years and sex were almost always included in the sample metadata. HLA class I and class II types, where available, came from metadata supplied by the sample provider rather than from assay-based typing. Overall study outcomes, separate from this receptor: The quantity of clinical and demographic metadata differed by source and by participant and was supplied without curation.

Collaborating institutions collected whole blood in K2EDTA tubes following their own protocols. For TCRbeta analysis, collaborator samples were shipped as frozen whole blood, as isolated PBMCs, or as DNA extracted from either sample type. Details on this clone: Its antigen remains undetermined. Base qualities are not provided; no much larger clone lies one nucleotide away.

The immunoSEQ Assay, a bias-controlled multiplex PCR, was used to amplify TCRbeta CDR3 regions from genomic DNA. The paper's processing steps were these. The number of nucleated cells in each sample was estimated by amplification of reference gene primers within the assay. To quantify the absolute abundance of each unique TCRbeta CDR3 rearrangement, sequence reads were collapsed and filtered. For each sample, productive Simpson clonality was calculated as the square root of Simpson's diversity index over productive rearrangements. Held by TCRdb, this immuneACCESS table contains in-frame sequences only and omits some clones. Under half of the omission traces to an unresolved V gene where checked; the cause of the rest is unknown. V and J calls and clone size are as listed in that table; D and trimming were resolved from the DNA. Present in this sample are about 240,000 clones, approximately 85% of which were seen just once. The top ten constitute 4% of the sample.

This clonotype was sampled from a man between 45 and 60 years old with acute or convalescent COVID-19. Sequences were obtained from peripheral blood.

CDR3 region: CASSEFLHSPYGYTF. In nucleotides, the sequence is TGTGCCAGCAGTGAATTCTTGCACTCCCCTTATGGCTACACCTTC. The sequence links TRBV2 to TRBJ1-2; no D gene call is confident. From the germline V gene, CDR1 is SNHLY and CDR2 is FYNNEI. V loses 2 bases of germline sequence and J loses 5 bases, and the interval between the two ends is 15 bases. From the cysteine through the phenylalanine, the CDR3 covers 15 amino acids. Only the CDR3 DNA stays, 45 bases, in frame from base 1.